The 2 T cell receptor beta chains below come from one sample, sequenced in a study of T cell responses to AZD1222 COVID-19 vaccine. Sequenced by immunoSEQ multiplex PCR; TCRdb stores in-frame clones only, minus some. The repertoire holds about 83,000 clones, with around 87% as singletons. This material consisted of peripheral blood, taken on day 0 of MenACWY control vaccination. The receptors were sampled from an adult in good health.

The genes are TRBV7-9 and TRBJ2-7, with 10 bases lining up with TRBD1. Germline V gene sequence: CDR1 SEHNR, CDR2 FQNEAQ (reference sequence). V lost 5 bases to trimming and J lost 4 bases; unmatched junction nucleotides: 5. This CDR3 has 14 residues. The CDR3 coding sequence is TGTGCCAGCAGCCCCGACAGGGGGCGGTACGAGCAGTACTTC. It codes for CASSPDRGRYEQYF.

This sequence joins TRBV4-3 and TRBJ1-2; weak D call: TRBD1 (5 bases). Trimming left V 8 bases short and J 4 bases short, with 11 bases between. Per germline, CDR1 LGHNA and CDR2 YSLEER. CDR3 length: 12 residues. Written as DNA, the CDR3 is TGCGCCAGCGGCCGGGACGGCTATGGCTACACCTTC. It specifies CASGRDGYGYTF.